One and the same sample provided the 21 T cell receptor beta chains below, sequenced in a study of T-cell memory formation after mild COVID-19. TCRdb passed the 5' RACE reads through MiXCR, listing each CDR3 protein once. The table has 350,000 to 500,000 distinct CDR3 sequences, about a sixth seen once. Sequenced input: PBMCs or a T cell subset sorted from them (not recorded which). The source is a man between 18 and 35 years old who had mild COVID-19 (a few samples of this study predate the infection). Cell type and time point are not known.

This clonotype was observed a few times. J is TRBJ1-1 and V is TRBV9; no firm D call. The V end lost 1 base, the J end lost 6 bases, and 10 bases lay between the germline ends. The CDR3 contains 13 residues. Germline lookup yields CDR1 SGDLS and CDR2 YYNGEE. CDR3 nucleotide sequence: TGTGCCAGCAGCGTAAGCGGGGAAGCTGAAGCTTTCTTT. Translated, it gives CASSVSGEAEAFF.

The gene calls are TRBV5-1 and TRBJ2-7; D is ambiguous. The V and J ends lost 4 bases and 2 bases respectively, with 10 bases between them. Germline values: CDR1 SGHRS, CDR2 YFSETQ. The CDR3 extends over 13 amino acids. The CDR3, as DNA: TGCGCCAGCAGCACCGAGTTAGCCTACGAGCAGTACTTC. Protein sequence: CASSTELAYEQYF. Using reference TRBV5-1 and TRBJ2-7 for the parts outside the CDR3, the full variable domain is KAGVTQTPRYLIKTRGQQVTLSCSPISGHRSVSWYQQTPGQGLQFLFEYFSETQRNKGNFPGRFSGRQFSNSRSEMNVSTLELGDSALYLCASSTELAYEQYFGPGTRLTVT.

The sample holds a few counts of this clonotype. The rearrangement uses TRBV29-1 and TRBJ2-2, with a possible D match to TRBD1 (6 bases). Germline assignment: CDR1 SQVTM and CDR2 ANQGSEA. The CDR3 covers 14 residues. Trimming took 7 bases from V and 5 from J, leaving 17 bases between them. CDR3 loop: CSAQQGTGTGELFF. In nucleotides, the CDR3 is TGCAGCGCCCAACAGGGTACGGGAACCGGGGAGCTGTTTTTT.

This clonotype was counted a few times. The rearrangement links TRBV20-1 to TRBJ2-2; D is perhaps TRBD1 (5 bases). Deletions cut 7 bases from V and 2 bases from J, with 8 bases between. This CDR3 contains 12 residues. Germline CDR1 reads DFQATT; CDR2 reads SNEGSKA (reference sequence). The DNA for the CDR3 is TGCAGTGTCCAGGGAAACACCGGGGAGCTGTTTTTT. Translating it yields CSVQGNTGELFF.

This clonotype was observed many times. The CDR3 nucleotides are TGCAGTGCTAGAGATCTAGGGGCAGGGCTCTACGAGCAGTACGTC. Translating it yields CSARDLGAGLYEQYV. The chain links TRBV20-1 to TRBJ2-7, with D possibly TRBD1 on 5 matching bases. Trimming removed 0 bases at V and 3 bases at J, with 15 bases between. The CDR3 length is 15 residues. From germline, CDR1 is DFQATT and CDR2 SNEGSKA (reference sequence).

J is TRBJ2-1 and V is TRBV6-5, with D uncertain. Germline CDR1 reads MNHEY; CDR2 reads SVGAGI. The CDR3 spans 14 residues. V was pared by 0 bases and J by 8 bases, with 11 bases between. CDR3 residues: CASSYSISPHEQFF. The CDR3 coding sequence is TGTGCCAGCAGTTACTCGATATCTCCCCATGAGCAGTTCTTC.

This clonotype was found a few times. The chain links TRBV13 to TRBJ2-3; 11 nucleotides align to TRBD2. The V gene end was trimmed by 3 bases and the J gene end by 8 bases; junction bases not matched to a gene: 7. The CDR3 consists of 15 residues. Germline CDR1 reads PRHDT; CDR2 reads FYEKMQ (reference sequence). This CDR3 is CASSFRTSGSGTQYF. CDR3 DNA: TGTGCCAGCAGCTTCAGGACTAGCGGGTCAGGTACGCAGTATTTT.

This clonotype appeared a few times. The CDR3 protein is CSARAHRNEKLFF. The CDR3 DNA follows: TGCAGTGCTAGAGCCCACCGTAATGAAAAACTGTTTTTT. The J gene is TRBJ1-4, the V gene TRBV20-1; no clear D gene. V was trimmed by 1 base and J by 4 bases, leaving 7 bases between them. CDR1 DFQATT and CDR2 SNEGSKA come from the germline V gene (reference sequence). The CDR3 contains 13 residues.

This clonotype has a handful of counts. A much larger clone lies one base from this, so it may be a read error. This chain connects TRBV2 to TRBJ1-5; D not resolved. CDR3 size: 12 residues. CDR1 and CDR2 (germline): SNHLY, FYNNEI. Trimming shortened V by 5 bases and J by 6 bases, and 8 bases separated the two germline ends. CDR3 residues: CASSFTGQPQHF. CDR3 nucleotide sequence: TGTGCCAGCAGTTTCACGGGTCAGCCCCAGCATTTT.

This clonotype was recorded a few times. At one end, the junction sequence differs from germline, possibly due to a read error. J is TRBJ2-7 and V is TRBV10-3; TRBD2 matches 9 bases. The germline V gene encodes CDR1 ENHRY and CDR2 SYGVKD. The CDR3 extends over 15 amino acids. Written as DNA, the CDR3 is TGTGCCATCAGTGAGTCTCGGTTTGGACTAGCGCAACTAGACTTC. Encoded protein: CAISESRFGLAQLDF.

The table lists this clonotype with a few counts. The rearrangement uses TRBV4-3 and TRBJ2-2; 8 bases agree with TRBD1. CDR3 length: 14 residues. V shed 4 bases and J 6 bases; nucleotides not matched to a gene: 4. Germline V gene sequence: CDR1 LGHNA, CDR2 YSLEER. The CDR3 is CASSRKQGAGELFF. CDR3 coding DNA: TGCGCCAGCAGCCGAAAACAGGGGGCCGGGGAGCTGTTTTTT.

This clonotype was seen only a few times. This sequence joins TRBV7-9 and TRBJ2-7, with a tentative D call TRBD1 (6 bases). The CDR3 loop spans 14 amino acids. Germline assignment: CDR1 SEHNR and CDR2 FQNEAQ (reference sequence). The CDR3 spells CVLHLRPGHYEQYF. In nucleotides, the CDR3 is TGTGTCTTACATCTTCGGCCGGGACACTACGAGCAGTACTTC.

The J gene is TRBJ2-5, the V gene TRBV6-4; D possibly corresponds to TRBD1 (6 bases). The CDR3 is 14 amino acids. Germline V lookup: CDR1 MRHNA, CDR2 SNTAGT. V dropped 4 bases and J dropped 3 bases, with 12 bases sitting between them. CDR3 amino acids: CASSASGTKETQYF. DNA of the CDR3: TGTGCCAGCAGTGCCTCCGGGACAAAAGAGACCCAGTACTTC.

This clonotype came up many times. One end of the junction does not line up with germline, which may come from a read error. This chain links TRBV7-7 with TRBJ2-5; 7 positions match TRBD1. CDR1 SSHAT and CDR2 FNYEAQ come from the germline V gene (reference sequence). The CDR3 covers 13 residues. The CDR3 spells CASSLPGGETQYF. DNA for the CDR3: TGTGCTAGCAGCCTCCCAGGGGGAGAGACCCAGTACTTC.

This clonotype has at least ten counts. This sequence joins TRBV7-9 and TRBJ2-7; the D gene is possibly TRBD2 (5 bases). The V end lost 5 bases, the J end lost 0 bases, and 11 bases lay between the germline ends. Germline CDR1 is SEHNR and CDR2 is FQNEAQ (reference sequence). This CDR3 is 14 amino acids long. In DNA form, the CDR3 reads TGTGCCAGCAGCCCCCCGGGATCCTCCTACGAGCAGTACTTC. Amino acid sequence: CASSPPGSSYEQYF.

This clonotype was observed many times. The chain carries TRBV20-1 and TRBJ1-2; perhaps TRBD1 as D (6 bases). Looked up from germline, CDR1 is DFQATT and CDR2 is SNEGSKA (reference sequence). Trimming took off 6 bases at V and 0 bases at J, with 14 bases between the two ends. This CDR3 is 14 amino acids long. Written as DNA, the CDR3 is TGCAGTGCCGCACAGGGAACGGCTAACTATGGCTACACCTTC. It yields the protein CSAAQGTANYGYTF.

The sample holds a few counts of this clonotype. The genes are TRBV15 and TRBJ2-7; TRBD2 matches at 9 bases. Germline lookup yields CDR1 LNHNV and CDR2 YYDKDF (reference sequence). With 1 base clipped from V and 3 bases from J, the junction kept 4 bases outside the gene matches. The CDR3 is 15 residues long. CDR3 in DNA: TGTGCCACCAGCAGAGGACTAGCGGATATCTACGAGCAGTACGTC. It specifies CATSRGLADIYEQYV.

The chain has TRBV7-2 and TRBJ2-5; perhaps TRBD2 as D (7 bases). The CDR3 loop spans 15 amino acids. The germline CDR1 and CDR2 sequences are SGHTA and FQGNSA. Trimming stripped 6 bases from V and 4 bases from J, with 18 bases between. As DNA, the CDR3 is TGTGCCAGCAGTCGATTGGGGGGGCTCATAGAGACCCAGTACTTC. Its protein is CASSRLGGLIETQYF.

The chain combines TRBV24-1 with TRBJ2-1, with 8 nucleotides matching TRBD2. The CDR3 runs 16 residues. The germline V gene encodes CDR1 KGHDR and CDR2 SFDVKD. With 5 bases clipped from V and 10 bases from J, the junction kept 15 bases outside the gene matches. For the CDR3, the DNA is TGTGCCACCAGTGGTCCGTATAGCGGGGCGCTGAAAGAGCAGTTCTTC. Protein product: CATSGPYSGALKEQFF.

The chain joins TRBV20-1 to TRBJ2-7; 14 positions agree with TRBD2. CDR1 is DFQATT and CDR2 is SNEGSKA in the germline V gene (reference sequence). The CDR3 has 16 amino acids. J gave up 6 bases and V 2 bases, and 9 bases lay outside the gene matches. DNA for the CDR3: TGCAGTGCTAGAAGGGAGACTAGCGGGGGGGCCGGCGAGCAGTACGTC. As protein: CSARRETSGGAGEQYV.

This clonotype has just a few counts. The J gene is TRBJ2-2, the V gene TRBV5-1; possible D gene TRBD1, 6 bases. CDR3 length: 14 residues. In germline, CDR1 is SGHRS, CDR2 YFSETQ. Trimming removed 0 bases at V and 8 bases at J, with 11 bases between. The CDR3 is CASSLGQVDGELFF. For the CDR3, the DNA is TGCGCCAGCAGCTTGGGACAGGTTGATGGGGAGCTGTTTTTT.